These 14 T cell receptor beta chains were sequenced from one sample in a study of blood T cell repertoires in COVID-19. The method was immunoSEQ multiplex PCR; TCRdb's version includes in-frame clones alone and lacks a portion of them. Among under 60,000 clones listed, more than 85% were seen once. What was sequenced was peripheral blood. These TCRs come from a middle-aged man with active COVID-19.

J is TRBJ1-3 and V is TRBV5-6; 7 bases agree with TRBD1. The CDR3 has 14 residues. V shed 3 bases, J shed 4 bases, and the junction held 4 bases outside the gene matches. Germline-derived CDR1 and CDR2 are SGHDT and YYEEEE. Written as DNA, the CDR3 is TGTGCCAGCAGCTACAGGGGAAGGGGAAACACCATATATTTT. Translating it yields CASSYRGRGNTIYF.

This chain joins TRBV5-1 and TRBJ2-7, with 9 bases lining up with TRBD2. The germline CDR1 and CDR2 sequences are SGHRS and YFSETQ. The junction had 15 bases not matched to a gene; V was cut back by 7 bases and J by 7 bases. This CDR3 is built from 15 residues. The chain's CDR3 is CASYHGVAGVGEQYF. The CDR3 coding sequence is TGCGCCAGCTACCATGGAGTAGCGGGAGTCGGGGAGCAGTACTTC.

DNA of the CDR3: TGTGCCAGCAGGCCGGACAGGGGAGGAAACACCATATATTTT. Protein: CASRPDRGGNTIYF. This rearrangement joins TRBV2 to TRBJ1-3; 9 nucleotides match TRBD1. The CDR3 length is 14 residues. V shed 6 bases and J 4 bases; nucleotides not matched to a gene: 4. The V gene's germline CDR1 is SNHLY and CDR2 FYNNEI.

The chain recombines TRBV27 with TRBJ2-7; D gene uncertain. Germline V gene lookup returns CDR1 MNHEY and CDR2 SMNVEV (reference sequence). The CDR3 is 13 residues long. The germline V and J ends were trimmed by 4 bases and 3 bases, with 10 bases remaining between them. The CDR3 is CASSSGRSYEQYF. DNA of the CDR3: TGTGCCAGCAGTTCGGGTCGGAGCTACGAGCAGTACTTC.

This rearrangement joins TRBV30 to TRBJ1-6, with TRBD1 matching over 9 bases. Germline V gene data show CDR1 as GTSNPN and CDR2 as SVGIG (reference sequence). V was clipped by 5 bases and J by 9 bases; unmatched bases: 11. CDR3 size: 15 residues. As DNA, the CDR3 is TGTGCCTGGTCCGGGACAGGGTTTTATGGTTCACCCCTCCACTTT. It yields the protein CAWSGTGFYGSPLHF.

The V and J genes are TRBV28 and TRBJ2-3; maybe TRBD2 (6 bases). Trimming removed 2 bases at V and 9 bases at J, with 12 bases between. Germline CDR1 MDHEN, CDR2 SYDVKM. The CDR3 loop spans 13 amino acids. CDR3 DNA: TGTGCCAGCAGTTTAGCGGGATCGGGGACGCAGTATTTT. Translating gives CASSLAGSGTQYF.

The V gene is TRBV5-1, the J gene TRBJ2-1, with 11 nucleotides matching TRBD2. The CDR3 runs 15 residues. Looked up from germline, CDR1 is SGHRS and CDR2 is YFSETQ. Trimming cost V 3 bases and J 9 bases; bases outside gene matches: 8. CDR3 protein: CASSYIAGGSGEQFF. The CDR3 nucleotides are TGCGCCAGCAGCTACATAGCGGGAGGGTCAGGTGAGCAGTTCTTC.

This chain links TRBV18 with TRBJ1-6; D perhaps matches TRBD1 (5 bases). Trimming removed 2 bases at V and 8 bases at J, with 10 bases between. The CDR3 contains 14 residues. Germline V gene lookup returns CDR1 KGHSH and CDR2 LQKENI. CDR3 bases: TGTGCCAGCTCACCAACAGGTCGTGATTCACCCCTCCACTTT. Translating gives CASSPTGRDSPLHF.

This clone came up once. V gene TRBV5-1 combines with J gene TRBJ2-5; 8 bases agree with TRBD1. Trimming took 0 bases from V and 5 from J; bases not matched to a gene: 6. This CDR3 region has 15 residues. Germline CDR1 is SGHRS and CDR2 is YFSETQ. The chain's CDR3 is CASSLGQGSLETQYF. The CDR3 DNA follows: TGCGCCAGCAGCTTGGGACAGGGGAGTTTGGAGACCCAGTACTTC.

The chain recombines TRBV5-6 with TRBJ2-1, with 10 bases fitting TRBD1. V lost 0 bases to trimming and J lost 8 bases; unmatched junction nucleotides: 8. The germline V gene has CDR1 SGHDT and CDR2 YYEEEE. The CDR3 extends over 16 amino acids. The CDR3 DNA sequence: TGTGCCAGCAGCTTGGCCGGGACAGGGGTTAGCGATGAGCAGTTCTTC. It translates to CASSLAGTGVSDEQFF.

The chain is built from TRBV6-4 and TRBJ2-1; D may be TRBD1 (6 bases). The CDR3 is 15 residues long. Germline V lookup: CDR1 MRHNA, CDR2 SNTAGT. V lost 6 bases and J 6 bases, leaving 18 bases between the germline ends. The CDR3 protein is CASSGNEGQTNEQFF. As DNA, the CDR3 is TGTGCCAGCAGCGGAAATGAGGGACAAACCAATGAGCAGTTCTTC.

The chain combines TRBV19 with TRBJ2-7; TRBD2 aligns across 10 bases. CDR3 length: 14 amino acids. Germline CDR1 LNHDA, CDR2 SQIVND (reference sequence). J was trimmed by 5 bases and V by 5 bases; bases with no gene match: 6. CDR3 region: CASSVLAGPHEQYF. CDR3 nucleotides: TGTGCCAGTAGTGTACTAGCGGGGCCCCACGAGCAGTACTTC.

J is TRBJ2-4 and V is TRBV4-1; D might be TRBD1 (5 bases). V gave up 0 bases and J gave up 11 bases, with 14 bases separating them. The CDR3 has 14 amino acids. Germline-derived CDR1 and CDR2 are MGHRA and YSYEKL. The CDR3 sequence is CASSQDLRASLQYF. The CDR3 DNA reads as TGCGCCAGCAGCCAAGACCTCAGGGCGAGTCTTCAGTACTTC.

The CDR3 protein is CASSLSDRAGYGYTF. As DNA, the CDR3 is TGTGCCAGCAGTTTATCCGACAGGGCAGGCTATGGCTACACCTTC. J is TRBJ1-2 and V is TRBV28, with 7 bases aligning to TRBD1. V gave up 1 base and J gave up 4 bases; unmatched junction bases: 6. The CDR3 runs to 15 residues. Germline loops: CDR1 MDHEN, CDR2 SYDVKM.